This note documents a single T cell receptor (beta chain) sequence. Its cognate antigen is unknown. The genes and germline here are from mouse. The read comes to an end 4 residues before the CDR3 does, leaving the germline J gene to fill in the end. The sample carries other DNA sequences with the same CDR3. CD4, CD8alpha, NKG2D, NKG2ACE and other markers guided sorting of pooled cutaneous lymph node cells. These data come from a study of CD8+ T cells in alopecia areata. Study-wide background: It was roughly 7-10-week-old female C3H/HeJ mice that received skin from approximately 6-13-month-old C3H/HeJ graft donors with spontaneous alopecia.

Findings and limits, study-wide: TCRs were shared less clearly across patients than in mice, possibly for HLA-related reasons. Scalp sample sequencing also detects resident alphabeta T cells of normal skin. Lesional tissue from the scalp (especially in alopecia totalis/universalis) showed higher clonality than normal scalp.

The CDR3 extends over 17 amino acids. From germline, CDR1 is NSQYPW and CDR2 LRSPGD (reference sequence). The J segment lost 0 bases and the V segment lost 3 bases, leaving 5 bases of the junction unmatched. In each case, RNA was isolated and then reverse transcribed into cDNA as the sequencing template. TCRdb's table, derived via immunoSEQ multiplex PCR, lists solely in-frame clones and lacks some. The table lists around 300,000 clones, with no singletons. This TCR derives from a C3H/HeJ mouse with alopecia areata. For this strain, the MHC haplotype corresponds to H2-k. Sequencing was done on a sample of CD4+ T cells sorted from a lymph node. The rearrangement uses TRBV1 and TRBJ2-3; 11 bases line up with TRBD2. CDR3 loop: CTCSAGLGGTSAETLYF. The sequenced part of the CDR3 DNA is TGCACCTGCAGTGCCGGACTGGGGGGAACTAGTGCAGAA.